A single sample gave rise to the 30 T cell receptor beta chains below, sequenced in a study of technical replicates of blood from a handful of donors. The protocol was immunoSEQ multiplex PCR, while the TCRdb copy is restricted to in-frame clones and leaves out a portion. The table has tens of thousands of clones, nearly 99% seen once. Sequenced sample: T cells isolated from PBMCs. These receptors were obtained from a human donor in good health.

The chain recombines TRBV4-1 with TRBJ2-2; TRBD2 aligns across 7 bases. This CDR3 has 13 residues. The V segment lost 8 bases and the J segment 1 base; nucleotides outside the gene matches: 1. CDR1 and CDR2 from the germline V gene are MGHRA and YSYEKL. The CDR3 region is CASASGNTGELFF. CDR3 DNA: TGCGCCAGCGCTAGCGGGAACACCGGGGAGCTGTTTTTT.

This clone was found once. J is TRBJ2-1 and V is TRBV7-9; TRBD2 matches 9 bases. Germline CDR1 SEHNR, CDR2 FQNEAQ (reference sequence). The CDR3 runs 15 residues. Trimming at V came to 6 bases and at J to 10 bases, leaving 13 bases not matched to a gene. The CDR3 region is CASRWAASGIPEQFF. The CDR3 DNA reads as TGTGCCAGCAGATGGGCCGCTAGCGGGATCCCCGAGCAGTTCTTC.

This sequence joins TRBV7-9 and TRBJ2-5, with D unclear. V gave up 1 base and J gave up 0 bases, with 12 bases separating them. Germline V CDR1 and CDR2: SEHNR, FQNEAQ (reference sequence). The CDR3 is 16 amino acids. CDR3 coding DNA: TGTGCCAGCAGCTTAGTGGCGGTTCTGTACCAAGAGACCCAGTACTTC. Amino acid sequence: CASSLVAVLYQETQYF.

The chain has TRBV29-1 and TRBJ1-3, with 9 bases lining up with TRBD1. The junction had 2 bases not matched to a gene; V was cut back by 4 bases and J by 1 base. Germline assignment: CDR1 SQVTM and CDR2 ANQGSEA. This CDR3 comprises 14 residues. Here the CDR3 reads CSVGGTGSGNTIYF. The CDR3 coding sequence is TGCAGCGTTGGGGGGACAGGGTCTGGAAACACCATATATTTT.

The chain has TRBV29-1 and TRBJ1-3; the match to TRBD1 covers 10 bases. Germline V CDR1 and CDR2: SQVTM, ANQGSEA. Germline trimming cut 2 bases from V and 2 bases from J; bases unmatched to any gene: 6. CDR3 size: 16 residues. The CDR3 nucleotides are TGCAGCGTTGAACTTCGTGGGACAGGGGCTGGAAACACCATATATTTT. Translated: CSVELRGTGAGNTIYF.

The CDR3 is CASSLETGAIGELFF. The CDR3 coding sequence is TGCGCCAGCAGCTTGGAGACAGGTGCAATCGGGGAGCTGTTTTTT. The chain couples TRBV5-1 to TRBJ2-2; possibly TRBD1 for D (6 bases). V dropped 0 bases and J dropped 7 bases, with 13 bases sitting between them. This CDR3 spans 15 amino acids. Germline V CDR1 and CDR2: SGHRS, YFSETQ.

The gene calls are TRBV29-1 and TRBJ2-5; no definite D call. The CDR3 is made up of 10 amino acids. Germline loops: CDR1 SQVTM, CDR2 ANQGSEA. The germline V and J ends were trimmed by 4 bases and 5 bases, with 5 bases remaining between them. In DNA form, the CDR3 reads TGCAGCGTTGCGGTGGAGACCCAGTACTTC. Residues: CSVAVETQYF.

The chain combines TRBV27 with TRBJ1-5; maybe TRBD1 (5 bases). The germline V and J ends were trimmed by 5 bases and 11 bases, with 22 bases remaining between them. Germline V lookup: CDR1 MNHEY, CDR2 SMNVEV (reference sequence). This CDR3 spans 15 amino acids. The DNA of the CDR3 is TGTGCCAGCAGTAACTTGGACACCTGGGGAAGGGCCCAGCATTTT. Translation: CASSNLDTWGRAQHF.

The gene calls are TRBV19 and TRBJ1-1; 7 nucleotides match TRBD1. Germline loops: CDR1 LNHDA, CDR2 SQIVND (reference sequence). Germline trimming cut 7 bases from V and 7 bases from J; bases unmatched to any gene: 12. This CDR3 spans 14 amino acids. Written as DNA, the CDR3 is TGTGCCAGTATTTTCACAGGGGAGTGGAATGAAGCTTTCTTT. This gives the protein CASIFTGEWNEAFF.

This sequence joins TRBV9 and TRBJ2-1; D is possibly TRBD2 (5 bases). The V end lost 2 bases, the J end lost 7 bases, and 19 bases lay between the germline ends. Germline assignment: CDR1 SGDLS and CDR2 YYNGEE. The CDR3 spans 16 residues. CDR3 amino acids: CASSVPQLVPSNEQFF. As DNA, the CDR3 is TGTGCCAGCAGCGTCCCCCAACTAGTACCGTCGAATGAGCAGTTCTTC.

The CDR3 is CASMGVGYNEQFF. The DNA for the CDR3 is TGTGCCAGCATGGGAGTGGGGTACAATGAGCAGTTCTTC. The gene calls are TRBV28 and TRBJ2-1, with a weak D call TRBD2 (5 bases). The CDR3 sequence is 13 residues long. In germline, CDR1 is MDHEN, CDR2 SYDVKM. V gave up 7 bases and J gave up 4 bases, with 11 bases separating them. Full variable domain (rest looked up from reference TRBV28 and TRBJ2-1): DVKVTQSSRYLVKRTGEKVFLECVQDMDHENMFWYRQDPGLGLRLIYFSYDVKMKEKGDIPEGYSVSREKKERFSLILESASTNQTSMYLCASMGVGYNEQFFGPGTRLTVL.

This rearrangement joins TRBV6-7 to TRBJ2-1, with D unclear. TRBV6-7 is an ORF; its function is uncertain. The CDR3 is made up of 12 amino acids. Deletions cut 3 bases from V and 7 bases from J, with 7 bases between. Here the CDR3 reads CASSYKANEQFF. CDR3 DNA: TGTGCCAGCAGTTATAAAGCAAATGAGCAGTTCTTC.

The V and J genes are TRBV18 and TRBJ1-5; 7 positions match TRBD1. Trimming removed 2 bases from V and 4 bases from J; junction bases left unmatched: 2. Germline assignment: CDR1 KGHSH and CDR2 LQKENI. The CDR3 spans 14 residues. CDR3 nucleotide sequence: TGTGCCAGCTCACCAGACAGGGTAAATCAGCCCCAGCATTTT. This encodes CASSPDRVNQPQHF. The whole variable domain, remainder taken from reference TRBV18 and TRBJ1-5, is NAGVMQNPRHLVRRRGQEARLRCSPMKGHSHVYWYRQLPEEGLKFMVYLQKENIIDESGMPKERFSAEFPKEGPSILRIQQVVRGDSAAYFCASSPDRVNQPQHFGDGTRLSIL.

V and J are TRBV27 and TRBJ1-1, with D maybe TRBD1 (6 bases). This CDR3 has 15 residues. Germline loops: CDR1 MNHEY, CDR2 SMNVEV (reference sequence). V lost 5 bases to trimming and J lost 2 bases, with 15 bases between them. CDR3 in DNA: TGTGCCAGCAGTCCGTTTGGGGGGGCCAACACTGAAGCTTTCTTT. Translation gives CASSPFGGANTEAFF.

This CDR3 is CAINGQQNTEAFF. The CDR3 region has the DNA TGTGCCATCAACGGACAGCAAAACACTGAAGCTTTCTTT. The chain couples TRBV10-3 to TRBJ1-1, with a tentative D call TRBD1 (6 bases). Germline V lookup: CDR1 ENHRY, CDR2 SYGVKD. Trimming took off 7 bases at V and 2 bases at J, with 11 bases between the two ends. This CDR3 is built from 13 residues.

The V and J genes are TRBV25-1 and TRBJ2-1, with 13 nucleotides matching TRBD2. There are 16 residues in the CDR3. Germline lookup yields CDR1 MGHDK and CDR2 SYGVNS. Losses at the gene ends were 2 bases for V and 8 bases for J; bases not matched to a gene: 6. CDR3 nucleotides: TGTGCCAGCAGTGAAATAGGGACTAGCGGGAACTATGAGCAGTTCTTC. It translates to CASSEIGTSGNYEQFF.

The chain links TRBV4-3 to TRBJ2-4; 8 bases match TRBD1. J was trimmed by 8 bases and V by 1 base; bases with no gene match: 7. CDR1 is LGHNA and CDR2 is YSLEER in the germline V gene. This CDR3 region has 15 residues. In DNA form, the CDR3 reads TGCGCCAGCAGCCAAGCCGCGGACAGGGTGCACATTCAGTACTTC. Protein sequence: CASSQAADRVHIQYF.

V gene TRBV7-2 combines with J gene TRBJ2-5; perhaps TRBD1 as D (6 bases). Germline CDR1 SGHTA, CDR2 FQGNSA. The CDR3 spans 14 residues. V was cut by 5 bases and J by 2 bases, with 12 bases left in between. CDR3 sequence reads: CASSHTGTQETQYF. CDR3 bases: TGTGCCAGCAGCCACACGGGGACACAAGAGACCCAGTACTTC.

The chain couples TRBV5-1 to TRBJ1-4; no clear D. The germline V gene has CDR1 SGHRS and CDR2 YFSETQ. The CDR3 is made up of 16 amino acids. Between the trimmed V and J ends, which lost 0 bases and 0 bases, there was a span of 9 bases. The CDR3 DNA reads as TGCGCCAGCAGCTTGGCCCAGGTGGCAACTAATGAAAAACTGTTTTTT. This sequence encodes CASSLAQVATNEKLFF.

The V call is TRBV7-3, the J call TRBJ2-1; 8 bases are shared with TRBD2. From germline, CDR1 is SGHTA and CDR2 FQGTGA. Unmatched junction bases numbered 6, after V lost 9 bases and J lost 5 bases. The CDR3 runs to 13 residues. CDR3 bases: TGTGCCAGTGGAGCGGGAGCAAACAATGAGCAGTTCTTC. Translating gives CASGAGANNEQFF.

This rearrangement joins TRBV9 to TRBJ1-5; possibly TRBD1 for D (5 bases). The germline gives CDR1 SGDLS, CDR2 YYNGEE. The CDR3 length is 12 residues. V gave up 3 bases and J gave up 5 bases, with 6 bases separating them. CDR3 in DNA: TGTGCCAGCAGCGGGGGGGATCAGCCCCAGCATTTT. Translation: CASSGGDQPQHF.

The chain uses TRBV6-6 and TRBJ1-1, with D possibly TRBD1 on 5 matching bases. This CDR3 is built from 11 residues. The ends were cut back, 2 bases at V and 11 bases at J, with 9 bases in the middle. The germline CDR1 and CDR2 sequences are MNHNY and SVGAGI (reference sequence). CDR3 sequence reads: CASSYGGEAFF. As DNA, the CDR3 is TGTGCCAGCAGTTACGGGGGGGAGGCTTTCTTT.

The chain combines TRBV4-3 with TRBJ1-5, with D hard to call. The CDR3 is 15 amino acids. The germline V gene has CDR1 LGHNA and CDR2 YSLEER. V lost 1 base and J 0 bases, leaving 7 bases between the germline ends. The CDR3 loop is CASSQARYSNQPQHF. CDR3 sequence (DNA): TGCGCCAGCAGCCAAGCCAGGTATAGCAATCAGCCCCAGCATTTT.

A single count supports this clone. The chain is built from TRBV19 and TRBJ1-2; 7 nucleotides agree with TRBD1. The junction had 4 bases not matched to a gene; V was cut back by 5 bases and J by 7 bases. CDR1 and CDR2 from the germline V gene are LNHDA and SQIVND (reference sequence). The CDR3 runs to 12 residues. The CDR3 DNA follows: TGTGCCAGTAGTTGGGGACAGTTTGGCTACACCTTC. This encodes CASSWGQFGYTF.

J is TRBJ2-7 and V is TRBV30, with 11 bases lining up with TRBD2. The CDR3 contains 15 residues. The V gene's germline CDR1 is GTSNPN and CDR2 SVGIG (reference sequence). The V gene end was trimmed by 5 bases and the J gene end by 3 bases; junction bases not matched to a gene: 9. As DNA, the CDR3 is TGTGCCTGGCGGAGGGAACTAGCGGGAGTCTACGAGCAGTACTTC. Translating it yields CAWRRELAGVYEQYF.

V gene TRBV5-1 combines with J gene TRBJ2-1; 8 nucleotides align to TRBD2. CDR1 is SGHRS and CDR2 is YFSETQ in the germline V gene. The CDR3 sequence is 15 residues long. The ends lost 2 bases at V and 7 bases at J; junction bases unmatched: 8. The DNA for the CDR3 is TGCGCCAGCAGCTTACAAGCGGGAGCCACGAATGAGCAGTTCTTC. Translating it yields CASSLQAGATNEQFF.

The V call is TRBV7-9, the J call TRBJ2-2; D is possibly TRBD2 (6 bases). The length of the CDR3 is 13 residues. Germline-derived CDR1 and CDR2 are SEHNR and FQNEAQ (reference sequence). The CDR3 DNA reads TGTGCGATATTAGCGGAGAACACCGGGGAGCTGTTTTTT. Encoded protein: CAILAENTGELFF.

This rearrangement joins TRBV5-6 to TRBJ2-6; D may be TRBD2 (5 bases). Germline V lookup: CDR1 SGHDT, CDR2 YYEEEE. The CDR3 loop spans 17 amino acids. V was clipped by 4 bases and J by 4 bases, with 18 bases between them. Written as DNA, the CDR3 is TGTGCCAGCAGCCCCCTGTGGGGAGTACAGGGGGCCAACGTCCTGACTTTC. Translating gives CASSPLWGVQGANVLTF. Variable domain in full (rest from reference TRBV5-6 and TRBJ2-6): DAGVTQSPTHLIKTRGQQVTLRCSPKSGHDTVSWYQQALGQGPQFIFQYYEEEERQRGNFPDRFSGHQFPNYSSELNVNALLLGDSALYLCASSPLWGVQGANVLTFGAGSRLTVL.

The chain is built from TRBV6-5 and TRBJ2-7, with a possible D match to TRBD1 (6 bases). Trimming shortened V by 6 bases and J by 0 bases, and 15 bases separated the two germline ends. The CDR3 is 15 residues long. The germline V gene has CDR1 MNHEY and CDR2 SVGAGI. The CDR3 loop reads CASRNQWDNSYEQYF. The CDR3 DNA reads TGTGCCAGCAGGAACCAATGGGACAACTCCTACGAGCAGTACTTC.

The chain carries TRBV18 and TRBJ2-1, with a tentative D call TRBD1 (5 bases). The CDR3 is 16 amino acids. Germline V gene sequence: CDR1 KGHSH, CDR2 LQKENI. Trimming took off 3 bases at V and 0 bases at J, with 12 bases between the two ends. The CDR3 reads CASSPIGHLSYNEQFF. DNA for the CDR3: TGTGCCAGCTCACCGATCGGACACCTCTCCTACAATGAGCAGTTCTTC. Full variable domain (outside the CDR3, taken from reference TRBV18 and TRBJ2-1): NAGVMQNPRHLVRRRGQEARLRCSPMKGHSHVYWYRQLPEEGLKFMVYLQKENIIDESGMPKERFSAEFPKEGPSILRIQQVVRGDSAAYFCASSPIGHLSYNEQFFGPGTRLTVL.